The clone carrying this T cell receptor beta chain was counted a few times. PCR involved 60 Vbeta and 13 Jbeta primers. Repertoires were generated with immunoSEQ multiplex PCR, while TCRdb's copy carries only in-frame clones and drops some. In the table there are approximately 290,000 clones, 80% of which are singletons. The sample is drawn from a study of cytomegalovirus exposure and HLA in healthy donors. V was cut by 0 bases and J by 3 bases, with 17 bases left in between. Germline lookup yields CDR1 ENHRY and CDR2 SYGVKD. The CDR3 has 18 amino acids. Sequencing used PBMCs. This TCR was sampled from a girl aged 2 to 9 in good health and CMV-seronegative. V usage is TRBV10-3 and J usage is TRBJ1-4; a weak D match, TRBD1 (5 bases). CDR3 protein: CAISESIGALGSNEKLFF. Written as DNA, the CDR3 is TGTGCCATCAGTGAGTCGATTGGGGCCCTGGGTTCTAATGAAAAACTGTTTTTT.